This TCR beta chain was captured in a study of PD-1 blockade in classical Hodgkin lymphoma. Study observations and caveats: The causes of the repertoire differences, possibly disease activity or prior therapy, remain undefined. The authors excluded patients who started nivolumab under 1 year after ASCT. By cycle point C4D1, TCR diversity had risen significantly in CD4+ cells (but not CD8+ cells). Complete responders had baseline diversity similar to newly diagnosed patients.

This clone was observed once. What it binds is not known. The same CDR3 can be traced to other DNA sequences in this sample. As to time point: cycle 4 day 1 (C4D1), after six to seven weeks of nivolumab. Each patient's relapse followed autologous stem cell transplantation, and brentuximab vedotin exposure varied. TCRdb keeps only in-frame clones here, not all; method: immunoSEQ multiplex PCR. This sample yields approximately 61,000 clones, of which approximately 90% are seen a single time; around 8.1% belongs to the top ten. The CDR3 spans 17 residues. Losses at the gene ends were 9 bases for V and 1 base for J; bases not matched to a gene: 11.

The source was peripheral blood mononuclear cells (PBMCs), collected before the fourth cycle of nivolumab. V gene TRBV23-1 combines with J gene TRBJ1-6; the match to TRBD1 covers 8 bases. TRBV23-1 counts as an open reading frame of uncertain function. This TCR was recovered from a human donor with classical Hodgkin lymphoma. CDR3 bases: TGCGCCAGTAGCTTTGGACAGGGCGAATCCTATAATTCACCCCTCCACTTT. Translation gives CASSFGQGESYNSPLHF.